The source of this TCR beta chain is a study of response to subunit inactivated influenza vaccine. TCRdb processed the RT-PCR reads anew with MiXCR; each CDR3 protein has one entry. The sample includes some 540,000 distinct CDR3 sequences, under 30% of them seen just once. This clonotype was observed many times. This CDR3 has 16 amino acids. Deletions cut 2 bases from V and 8 bases from J, with 22 bases between. Germline values: CDR1 SGHRS, CDR2 YFSETQ. The same specimen was also included in a second study, on T cells expressing NK-cell markers. That study adds: As the method of synthesis, 5'RACE template switching with UMIs yielded TCR beta cDNA. HCMV seropositivity marked most of the eight sequenced donors; one was seronegative. Sorting of alpha-beta TCR T cells alone was achieved in several experiments with an anti-gamma-delta TCR antibody.

The rearrangement links TRBV5-1 to TRBJ1-2; D unresolved. This TCR derives from a man aged 45 to 65 who received an inactivated influenza vaccine. Source: CD4+ T cells sorted from PBMCs, taken about 12 days after vaccination. CDR3 loop: CASSLSSGSTKTGYTF. The CDR3 nucleotides are TGCGCCAGCAGCTTAAGTTCGGGCAGCACAAAGACGGGCTACACCTTC.